This TCR beta chain was retrieved from a study of T cells in localized non-small cell lung cancer. Profiling relied on immunoSEQ multiplex PCR, and the TCRdb table lists in-frame clones only, not all of them. The table has about 1,200 clones, 30% to 40% seen once; the top ten hold around 8.7%. There are 14 residues in the CDR3. Germline-derived CDR1 and CDR2 are SGHRS and YFSETQ. V lost 0 bases to trimming and J lost 4 bases, with 7 bases between them. V gene TRBV5-1 combines with J gene TRBJ2-2; D is undetermined. The sequence derives from a male donor older than 55 with stage I squamous cell lung carcinoma. Sequencing was performed on normal lung tissue next to the tumor, taken before any cancer treatment. The CDR3 loop is CASSLEARTGELFF. The CDR3 region has the DNA TGCGCCAGCAGCTTGGAGGCTCGCACCGGGGAGCTGTTTTTT. Combining the CDR3 with reference TRBV5-1 and TRBJ2-2 gives the whole variable domain KAGVTQTPRYLIKTRGQQVTLSCSPISGHRSVSWYQQTPGQGLQFLFEYFSETQRNKGNFPGRFSGRQFSNSRSEMNVSTLELGDSALYLCASSLEARTGELFFGEGSRLTVL.